This T cell receptor beta chain was recovered during a study of T cell changes during pregnancy in multiple sclerosis. The assay was immunoSEQ multiplex PCR, and TCRdb's table has in-frame clones only and misses some. The table lists around 80,000 clones, roughly 94% of them singletons. The CDR3 loop spans 15 amino acids. V lost 2 bases to trimming and J lost 7 bases; unmatched junction nucleotides: 6. Germline V gene lookup returns CDR1 GTSNPN and CDR2 SVGIG (reference sequence). The gene calls are TRBV30 and TRBJ2-2, with 11 bases fitting TRBD2. The material was peripheral blood, obtained before pregnancy. This TCR was sampled from a female donor with multiple sclerosis, enrolled in a pregnancy study. CDR3 region: CAWSTSGRLIGELFF. The CDR3 region has the DNA TGTGCCTGGAGTACTAGCGGGAGATTAATCGGGGAGCTGTTTTTT.